This TCR beta chain was sequenced for a study of OX40 agonist ivuxolimab in advanced cancers. Overall study: There were three patients with partial responses, one having hepatocellular carcinoma and two cutaneous melanoma.

The CDR3 is made up of 12 amino acids. Germline V lookup: CDR1 LNHDA, CDR2 SQIVND (reference sequence). Trimming cost V 3 bases and J 4 bases, with 5 bases left between them. Clones were read by immunoSEQ multiplex PCR, and TCRdb kept only the in-frame ones, dropping some. Of 53,000 or so clones detected, roughly three quarters appear once; the ten largest clones hold 2.4%. The sequence was collected from an adult with an advanced solid tumor such as melanoma, head and neck, liver or kidney cancer. The sequencing used CD4+ or CD8+ T cells sorted from blood, collected in a trial of the OX40 agonist ivuxolimab. V usage is TRBV19 and J usage is TRBJ2-3; D is unresolved. The CDR3 protein is CASSIFADTQYF. CDR3 DNA: TGTGCCAGTAGTATCTTCGCAGATACGCAGTATTTT.